The table lists the clone carrying this T cell receptor beta chain with a count of one. The CDR3 loop spans 17 amino acids. The V gene's germline CDR1 is SGHRS and CDR2 YFSETQ. J was trimmed by 6 bases and V by 0 bases; bases with no gene match: 14. Measured with immunoSEQ multiplex PCR; TCRdb has only the in-frame clones, and not every one. The sample has about 96,000 clones, around three quarters seen once. These data are taken from a study of a mutant IDH1 vaccine in newly diagnosed glioma. For the study at large: Patients had received radiotherapy, temozolomide, or both previously, most receiving both.

The time point here: baseline, week 1 (first vaccination visit). Described treatment: pre-vaccination baseline after standard-of-care therapy. The sequences come from PBMCs, collected from a glioma patient treated with radiotherapy, temozolomide or both. This rearrangement joins TRBV5-1 to TRBJ2-7, with 8 bases aligning to TRBD1. This clonotype was obtained from a man aged 35 to 55 with glioma. DNA of the CDR3: TGCGCCAGCAGCTTGGCGAGAGGACAGGGCTTCTTACGCGAGCAGTACTTC. Amino acid sequence: CASSLARGQGFLREQYF. The entire variable domain, with the rest obtained from reference TRBV5-1 and TRBJ2-7, is as follows: KAGVTQTPRYLIKTRGQQVTLSCSPISGHRSVSWYQQTPGQGLQFLFEYFSETQRNKGNFPGRFSGRQFSNSRSEMNVSTLELGDSALYLCASSLARGQGFLREQYFGPGTRLTVT.